This T cell receptor (beta chain) emerged from a study of CD8 T cells in ankylosing spondylitis. Using its own MiXCR run on the 5' RACE reads, TCRdb lists one record per CDR3 protein. The sample consists of about 250,000 distinct CDR3 sequences, 32% of them appearing once. The CDR3 runs 13 residues. V was clipped by 9 bases and J by 4 bases, with 14 bases between them. Germline-derived CDR1 and CDR2 are SNHLY and FYNNEI. This clonotype was counted only a few times. The chain has TRBV2 and TRBJ2-3, with D unclear. This clonotype was obtained from a male donor with ankylosing spondylitis or in good health (not recorded which). Source material: blood, either unsorted or a sorted T cell fraction (not recorded which). CDR3 region: CASHLDRADTQYF. DNA for the CDR3: TGTGCCAGTCACCTCGACCGGGCAGATACGCAGTATTTT.